These T cell receptor beta chains were read from a single sample in a study of blood T cells in healthy people across ages. MiXCR was run by TCRdb on the 5' RACE reads, yielding one entry per CDR3 protein. The table shows 600,000 to 850,000 distinct CDR3 sequences, with 35% to 45% occurring only once. Sequencing used blood. These receptors came from a woman aged 55-69 years in good health. CDR3s include the opening cysteine and the closing phenylalanine or tryptophan. D genes are given only for firm matches. Part of the rows lack a size; the others show once, few, many or a class for expanded clones.

CDR3nt: TGTGCCAGCAGCCAATGGGACCATCACAATGAGCAGTACTTC; CDR3aa: CASSQWDHHNEQYF; d_gene: NA; j_gene: TRBJ2-5; v_gene: TRBV3-1; abundance: once
CDR3nt: TGTGCCAGCAGTTCCCGGGAAGACGCAGATACGCAGTATTTT; CDR3aa: CASSSREDADTQYF; d_gene: NA; j_gene: TRBJ2-3; v_gene: TRBV2; abundance: NA
CDR3nt: TGTGCCAGCACCCTAGCGGGGGGGTGGTCCGATGAGCAGTTCTTC; CDR3aa: CASTLAGGWSDEQFF; d_gene: TRBD2; j_gene: TRBJ2-1; v_gene: TRBV6-2/TRBV6-3; abundance: NA
CDR3nt: TGCAGTGCAATCAGCGGGACTCAAGCCTACGAGCAGTACTTC; CDR3aa: CSAISGTQAYEQYF; d_gene: TRBD2; j_gene: TRBJ2-7; v_gene: TRBV20-1; abundance: few
CDR3nt: TGTGCTAGTGGTTCCTGGGACACCCTGAGAGAGCAGTACTTC; CDR3aa: CASGSWDTLREQYF; d_gene: NA; j_gene: TRBJ2-5; v_gene: TRBV12-5; abundance: few
CDR3nt: TGCGCCAGCAGCTTGGTTCCGGGACTACCATCGAACACCGGGGAGCTGTTTTTT; CDR3aa: CASSLVPGLPSNTGELFF; d_gene: TRBD2; j_gene: TRBJ2-2; v_gene: TRBV5-1; abundance: NA
CDR3nt: TGCAGTGCTAGTGGTTCGACTAGCGGGAGCACAGATACGCAGTATTTT; CDR3aa: CSASGSTSGSTDTQYF; d_gene: TRBD2; j_gene: TRBJ2-3; v_gene: TRBV20-1; abundance: few
CDR3nt: TGTGCCAGCAGCTTAGGGGGCGCCCCGTCCATGCACAATGAGCAGTTCTTC; CDR3aa: CASSLGGAPSMHNEQFF; d_gene: NA; j_gene: TRBJ2-1; v_gene: TRBV7-8; abundance: NA
CDR3nt: TGCAGCGTTGGAGCCCTTGGAGAGACCGGGGAGCTGTTTTTT; CDR3aa: CSVGALGETGELFF; d_gene: NA; j_gene: TRBJ2-2; v_gene: TRBV29-1; abundance: NA
CDR3nt: TGTGCCATCAGTAAACAGGGCCCCAACTATGGCTACACCTTC; CDR3aa: CAISKQGPNYGYTF; d_gene: NA; j_gene: TRBJ1-2; v_gene: TRBV10-3; abundance: NA
CDR3nt: TGCAGTGCTTCCTCCGGGACTAAATACGAGCAGTACTTC; CDR3aa: CSASSGTKYEQYF; d_gene: TRBD2; j_gene: TRBJ2-7; v_gene: TRBV20-1; abundance: NA
CDR3nt: TGCAGTGCCCCGGACAGGGGGCGTGGAGAGACCCAGTACTTC; CDR3aa: CSAPDRGRGETQYF; d_gene: TRBD1; j_gene: TRBJ2-5; v_gene: TRBV20-1; abundance: NA
CDR3nt: TGTGCCTGGGTCCTGGGCTCGGGGTTCCACACTGAAGCTTTCTTT; CDR3aa: CAWVLGSGFHTEAFF; d_gene: NA; j_gene: TRBJ1-1; v_gene: TRBV30; abundance: NA
CDR3nt: TGCAGTGCTACTGGGACAGGGGGAAATGAGCAGTTCTTC; CDR3aa: CSATGTGGNEQFF; d_gene: TRBD1; j_gene: TRBJ2-1; v_gene: TRBV20-1; abundance: NA
CDR3nt: TGTGCCAGCAGCTTAGAGCGGGGGTGGAGAGAGACCCAGTACTTC; CDR3aa: CASSLERGWRETQYF; d_gene: TRBD2; j_gene: TRBJ2-5; v_gene: TRBV11-2; abundance: many
CDR3nt: TGCGCCAGCAGCCAGACTAGCGGGGGACTGAGCTCCTACAATGAGCAGTTCTTC; CDR3aa: CASSQTSGGLSSYNEQFF; d_gene: TRBD2; j_gene: TRBJ2-1; v_gene: TRBV4-1; abundance: NA
CDR3nt: TGTGCCAGCAGTAGTTCTAGCGGGAGGGGCAATGAGCAGTTCTTC; CDR3aa: CASSSSSGRGNEQFF; d_gene: TRBD2; j_gene: TRBJ2-1; v_gene: TRBV28; abundance: NA
CDR3nt: TGTGCCAGCAGTGTACATGGGCAAACTGACTATGGCTACACCTTC; CDR3aa: CASSVHGQTDYGYTF; d_gene: NA; j_gene: TRBJ1-2; v_gene: TRBV27; abundance: NA
CDR3nt: TGTGCCAGCAGCGTAGCTCAGGGAGGATACACTGAGCAGTTCTTC; CDR3aa: CASSVAQGGYTEQFF; d_gene: NA; j_gene: TRBJ2-1; v_gene: TRBV9; abundance: NA
CDR3nt: TGTGCCAGCAGTGGGGGGACTAGTTCGTACAATGAGCAGTTCTTC; CDR3aa: CASSGGTSSYNEQFF; d_gene: TRBD2; j_gene: TRBJ2-1; v_gene: TRBV6-2/TRBV6-3; abundance: many
CDR3nt: TGTGCCATCAGTGAGGGAGATCTAGCCAAAAACATTCAGTACTTC; CDR3aa: CAISEGDLAKNIQYF; d_gene: NA; j_gene: TRBJ2-4; v_gene: TRBV10-3; abundance: NA
CDR3nt: TGTGCCAGCAGCCAGACAGGGGTCGGAATTGGCTACACCTTC; CDR3aa: CASSQTGVGIGYTF; d_gene: TRBD1; j_gene: TRBJ1-2; v_gene: TRBV7-9; abundance: NA
CDR3nt: TGTGCCAGCAGCTTAGCGTCAGGAGGGGACGGGGAGCAGTACTTC; CDR3aa: CASSLASGGDGEQYF; d_gene: NA; j_gene: TRBJ2-7; v_gene: TRBV11-1; abundance: NA
CDR3nt: TGTGCCAGCAGCTTAACGAGGAACGGTCCGAGTAACTATGGCTACACCTTC; CDR3aa: CASSLTRNGPSNYGYTF; d_gene: NA; j_gene: TRBJ1-2; v_gene: TRBV7-3; abundance: few
CDR3nt: TGTGCCAGCAGTGAAAATAGCGAGACAGATACGCAGTATTTT; CDR3aa: CASSENSETDTQYF; d_gene: NA; j_gene: TRBJ2-3; v_gene: TRBV2; abundance: few
CDR3nt: TGTGCCAGCAGCTTAGTCCAGGGATTATCCAAAAACATTCAGTACTTC; CDR3aa: CASSLVQGLSKNIQYF; d_gene: NA; j_gene: TRBJ2-4; v_gene: TRBV7-8; abundance: NA
CDR3nt: TGCAGTGCTAAAGTCGACAGGGCCAAAAATGAGCAGTTCTTC; CDR3aa: CSAKVDRAKNEQFF; d_gene: TRBD1; j_gene: TRBJ2-1; v_gene: TRBV20-1; abundance: NA
CDR3nt: TGTGCCAGCAGTTACCGGGCGACCTACGAGCAGTACTTC; CDR3aa: CASSYRATYEQYF; d_gene: NA; j_gene: TRBJ2-7; v_gene: TRBV6-5; abundance: NA
CDR3nt: TGTGCCAGCGAGCAAGCGGGAGGGCCCCACGAGCAGTACTTC; CDR3aa: CASEQAGGPHEQYF; d_gene: TRBD2; j_gene: TRBJ2-7; v_gene: TRBV6-5; abundance: NA
CDR3nt: TGCGCCAGCAGCTTGAAGGGCCTAGCGGGGGGACACGAGCAGTACTTC; CDR3aa: CASSLKGLAGGHEQYF; d_gene: TRBD2; j_gene: TRBJ2-7; v_gene: TRBV5-1; abundance: NA
CDR3nt: TGTGCCAGCTCACTTCGGACAGGGGAAGAAGGCTACACCTTC; CDR3aa: CASSLRTGEEGYTF; d_gene: TRBD1; j_gene: TRBJ1-2; v_gene: TRBV18; abundance: NA
CDR3nt: TGTGCCAGCAGTCGGACTAGCGGGGAATACAATGAGCAGTTCTTC; CDR3aa: CASSRTSGEYNEQFF; d_gene: TRBD2; j_gene: TRBJ2-1; v_gene: TRBV6-4; abundance: many
CDR3nt: TGTGCCAGCAGCCCGTCAGGTTCCGGGGATCAGCCCCAGCATTTT; CDR3aa: CASSPSGSGDQPQHF; d_gene: NA; j_gene: TRBJ1-5; v_gene: TRBV7-2; abundance: NA
CDR3nt: TGTGCCAGCAGCCAGACCGGGACTAGCTTAGATGAGCAGTTCTTC; CDR3aa: CASSQTGTSLDEQFF; d_gene: TRBD2; j_gene: TRBJ2-1; v_gene: TRBV4-2; abundance: NA
CDR3nt: TGCAGCGTTGACTCGGGACAGGCCACAGATACGCAGTATTTT; CDR3aa: CSVDSGQATDTQYF; d_gene: TRBD1; j_gene: TRBJ2-3; v_gene: TRBV29-1; abundance: many
CDR3nt: TGCAGTGCTCCCATTCACAATGAGCAGTTCTTC; CDR3aa: CSAPIHNEQFF; d_gene: NA; j_gene: TRBJ2-1; v_gene: TRBV20-1; abundance: once
CDR3nt: TGCAGTGCTAGAGATGGGACCGCGGGAGGCTACACCTTC; CDR3aa: CSARDGTAGGYTF; d_gene: NA; j_gene: TRBJ1-2; v_gene: TRBV20-1; abundance: NA
CDR3nt: TGTGCCAGCAGTCTACCGACCGGACAAGAGACCCAGTACTTC; CDR3aa: CASSLPTGQETQYF; d_gene: NA; j_gene: TRBJ2-5; v_gene: TRBV28; abundance: many
CDR3nt: TGCAGCGTTGCCCCTAGCGGGATCTACAATGAGCAGTTCTTC; CDR3aa: CSVAPSGIYNEQFF; d_gene: TRBD2; j_gene: TRBJ2-1; v_gene: TRBV29-1; abundance: NA
CDR3nt: TGTGCCAGCAGTTTTCAGGCGGGGTCACCCCTCCACTTT; CDR3aa: CASSFQAGSPLHF; d_gene: NA; j_gene: TRBJ1-6; v_gene: TRBV27; abundance: NA
CDR3nt: TGCGCCAGCAGCTTGGGGCAGGGGGTAATCCTCGAGCAGTACTTC; CDR3aa: CASSLGQGVILEQYF; d_gene: TRBD1; j_gene: TRBJ2-7; v_gene: TRBV5-1; abundance: few
CDR3nt: TGTGCCAGCAGCTTCGCCCTGGGTAACTATGGCTACACCTTC; CDR3aa: CASSFALGNYGYTF; d_gene: NA; j_gene: TRBJ1-2; v_gene: TRBV7-2; abundance: few
CDR3nt: TGTGCCAGCAGTACCGGGACGGACTATGGCTACACCTTC; CDR3aa: CASSTGTDYGYTF; d_gene: NA; j_gene: TRBJ1-2; v_gene: TRBV28; abundance: few
CDR3nt: TGCAGTGCTAGCCCGGGACAGGGGACATGGCGGTTCAACCCTGAAGCTTTCTTT; CDR3aa: CSASPGQGTWRFNPEAFF; d_gene: TRBD1; j_gene: TRBJ1-1; v_gene: TRBV20-1; abundance: NA
CDR3nt: TGCGCCAGCAGCCAATTAGCTCCCCCTAGCGGGAGCACCAATGAGCAGTACTTC; CDR3aa: CASSQLAPPSGSTNEQYF; d_gene: TRBD2; j_gene: TRBJ2-5; v_gene: TRBV4-3; abundance: NA
CDR3nt: TGTGCCAGCAGCTTAAACCCCGGGGCAGATACGCAGTATTTT; CDR3aa: CASSLNPGADTQYF; d_gene: NA; j_gene: TRBJ2-3; v_gene: TRBV7-3; abundance: NA
CDR3nt: TGTGCCATCAGCGCTATTGAGTCCCAGGAGACCCAGTACTTC; CDR3aa: CAISAIESQETQYF; d_gene: NA; j_gene: TRBJ2-5; v_gene: TRBV10-3; abundance: many
CDR3nt: TGTGCCAGCAGCCTCAAGATGATGAACACTGAAGCTTTCTTT; CDR3aa: CASSLKMMNTEAFF; d_gene: NA; j_gene: TRBJ1-1; v_gene: TRBV7-8; abundance: few
CDR3nt: TGTGCCAGCAGCTCCGACATCAGCGAAGCTTTCTTT; CDR3aa: CASSSDISEAFF; d_gene: NA; j_gene: TRBJ1-1; v_gene: TRBV3-1; abundance: NA
CDR3nt: TGTGCCAGCAGCTTACCCGCCCCCGTCCCCCTCCACTTT; CDR3aa: CASSLPAPVPLHF; d_gene: NA; j_gene: TRBJ1-6; v_gene: TRBV7-2; abundance: many